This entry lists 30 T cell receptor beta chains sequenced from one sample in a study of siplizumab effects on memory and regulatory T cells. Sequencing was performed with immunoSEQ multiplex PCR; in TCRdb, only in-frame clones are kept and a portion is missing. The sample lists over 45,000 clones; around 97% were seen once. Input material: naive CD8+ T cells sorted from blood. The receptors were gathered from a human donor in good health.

The CDR3 DNA reads TGTGCCAGCAGCGGAAACCCGGGACTCCAAGGGGCCTACGAGCAGTACTTC. It encodes CASSGNPGLQGAYEQYF. The V and J genes are TRBV9 and TRBJ2-7; D is perhaps TRBD2 (6 bases). The CDR3 loop spans 17 amino acids. V lost 3 bases to trimming and J lost 2 bases, with 21 bases between them. Looked up from germline, CDR1 is SGDLS and CDR2 is YYNGEE.

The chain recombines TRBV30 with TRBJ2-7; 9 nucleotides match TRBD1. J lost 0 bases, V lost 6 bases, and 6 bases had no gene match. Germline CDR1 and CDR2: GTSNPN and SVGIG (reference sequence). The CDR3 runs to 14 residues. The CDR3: CACPRQGGSYEQYF. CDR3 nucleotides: TGTGCCTGCCCCAGACAGGGGGGCTCCTACGAGCAGTACTTC.

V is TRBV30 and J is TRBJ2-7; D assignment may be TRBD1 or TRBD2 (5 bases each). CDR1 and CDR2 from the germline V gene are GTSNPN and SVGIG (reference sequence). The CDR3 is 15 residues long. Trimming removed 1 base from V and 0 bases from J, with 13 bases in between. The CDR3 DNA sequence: TGTGCCTGGAGTGAAGGTCGGGGCATCTCCTACGAGCAGTACTTC. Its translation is CAWSEGRGISYEQYF.

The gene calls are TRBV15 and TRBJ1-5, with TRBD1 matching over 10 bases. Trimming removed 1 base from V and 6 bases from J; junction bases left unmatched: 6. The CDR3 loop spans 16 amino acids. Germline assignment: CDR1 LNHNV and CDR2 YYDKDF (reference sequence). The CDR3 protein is CATSRVRTGGVQPQHF. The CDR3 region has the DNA TGTGCCACCAGCAGAGTCAGGACAGGGGGAGTTCAGCCCCAGCATTTT. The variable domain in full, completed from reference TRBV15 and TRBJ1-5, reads DAMVIQNPRYQVTQFGKPVTLSCSQTLNHNVMYWYQQKSSQAPKLLFHYYDKDFNNEADTPDNFQSRRPNTSFCFLDIRSPGLGDTAMYLCATSRVRTGGVQPQHFGDGTRLSIL.

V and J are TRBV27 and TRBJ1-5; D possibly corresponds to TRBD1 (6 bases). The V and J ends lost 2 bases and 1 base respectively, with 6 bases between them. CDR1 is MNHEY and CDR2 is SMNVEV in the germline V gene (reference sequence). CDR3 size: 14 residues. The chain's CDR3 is CASSLRGSNQPQHF. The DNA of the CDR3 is TGTGCCAGCAGTTTAAGGGGGAGCAATCAGCCCCAGCATTTT.

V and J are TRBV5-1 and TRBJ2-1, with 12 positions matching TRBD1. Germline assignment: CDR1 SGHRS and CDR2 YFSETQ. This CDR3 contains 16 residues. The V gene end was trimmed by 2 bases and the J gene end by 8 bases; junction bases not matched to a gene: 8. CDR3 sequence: CASSLGGTGGWDEQFF. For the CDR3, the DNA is TGCGCCAGCAGCTTAGGTGGGACAGGGGGCTGGGATGAGCAGTTCTTC.

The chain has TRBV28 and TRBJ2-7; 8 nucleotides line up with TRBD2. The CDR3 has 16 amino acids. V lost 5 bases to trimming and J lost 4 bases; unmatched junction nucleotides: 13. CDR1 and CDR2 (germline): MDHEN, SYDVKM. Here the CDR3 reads CASSPRAPAGVYEQYF. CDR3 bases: TGTGCCAGCAGTCCCAGGGCCCCAGCGGGAGTTTACGAGCAGTACTTC.

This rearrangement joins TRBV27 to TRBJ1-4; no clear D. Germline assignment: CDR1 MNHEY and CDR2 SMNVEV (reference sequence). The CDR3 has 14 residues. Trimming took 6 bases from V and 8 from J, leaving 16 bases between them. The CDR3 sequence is CASSHGEEREKLFF. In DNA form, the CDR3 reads TGTGCCAGCAGCCACGGCGAGGAACGGGAAAAACTGTTTTTT.

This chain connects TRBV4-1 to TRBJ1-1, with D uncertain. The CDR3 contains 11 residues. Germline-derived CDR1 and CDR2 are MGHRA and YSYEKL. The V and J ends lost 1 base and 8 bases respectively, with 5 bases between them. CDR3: CASSQGYEAFF. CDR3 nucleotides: TGCGCCAGCAGCCAAGGTTACGAAGCTTTCTTT.

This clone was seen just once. In DNA, the CDR3 is TGTGCCAGCAGCGAGGGGACAGGGCCCGGTTTCGGCTACACCTTC. The encoded protein is CASSEGTGPGFGYTF. The rearrangement uses TRBV5-8 and TRBJ1-2; 9 bases line up with TRBD1. The V segment lost 4 bases and the J segment 8 bases; nucleotides outside the gene matches: 12. Germline V gives CDR1 SGHTS, CDR2 YDEGEE. The CDR3 has 15 residues. The complete variable domain, with remaining parts taken from reference TRBV5-8 and TRBJ1-2, reads EAGVTQSPTHLIKTRGQQATLRCSPISGHTSVYWYQQALGLGLQFLLWYDEGEERNRGNFPPRFSGRQFPNYSSELNVNALELEDSALYLCASSEGTGPGFGYTFGSGTRLTVV.

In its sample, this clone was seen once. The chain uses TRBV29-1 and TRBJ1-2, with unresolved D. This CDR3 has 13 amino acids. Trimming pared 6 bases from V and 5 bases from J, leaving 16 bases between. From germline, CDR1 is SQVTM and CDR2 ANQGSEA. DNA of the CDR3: TGCAGCGTACGGACGCTCGATGATTATGGCTACACCTTC. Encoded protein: CSVRTLDDYGYTF.

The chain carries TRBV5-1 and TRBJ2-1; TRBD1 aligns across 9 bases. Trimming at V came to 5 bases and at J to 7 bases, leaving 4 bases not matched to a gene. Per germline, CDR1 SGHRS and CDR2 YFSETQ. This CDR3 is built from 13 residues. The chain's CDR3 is CASRRTGANEQFF. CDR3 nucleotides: TGCGCCAGCAGACGGACAGGGGCGAATGAGCAGTTCTTC.

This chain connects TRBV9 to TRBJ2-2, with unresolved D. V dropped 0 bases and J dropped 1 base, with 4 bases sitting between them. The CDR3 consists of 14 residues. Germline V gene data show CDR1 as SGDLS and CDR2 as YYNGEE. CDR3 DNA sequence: TGTGCCAGCAGCGTAGTAGGGAACACCGGGGAGCTGTTTTTT. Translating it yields CASSVVGNTGELFF.

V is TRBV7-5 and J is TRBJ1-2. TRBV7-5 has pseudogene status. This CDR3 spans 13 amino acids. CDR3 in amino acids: CVRSPDPRRGYTF. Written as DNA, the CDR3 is TGTGTCAGAAGTCCCGACCCCCGGAGGGGCTACACCTTC.

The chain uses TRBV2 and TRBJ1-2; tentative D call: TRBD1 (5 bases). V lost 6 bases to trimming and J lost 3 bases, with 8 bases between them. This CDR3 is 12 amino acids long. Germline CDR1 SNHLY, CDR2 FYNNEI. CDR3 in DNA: TGTGCCAGCAGCAGGGAGGACTATGGCTACACCTTC. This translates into CASSREDYGYTF.

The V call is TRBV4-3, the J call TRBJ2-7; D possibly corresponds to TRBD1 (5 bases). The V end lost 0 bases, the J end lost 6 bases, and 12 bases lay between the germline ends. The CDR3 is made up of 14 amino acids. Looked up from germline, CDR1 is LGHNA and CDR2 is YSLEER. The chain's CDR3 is CASSQEAGLGEQYF. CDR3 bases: TGCGCCAGCAGCCAAGAAGCAGGGTTAGGCGAGCAGTACTTC.

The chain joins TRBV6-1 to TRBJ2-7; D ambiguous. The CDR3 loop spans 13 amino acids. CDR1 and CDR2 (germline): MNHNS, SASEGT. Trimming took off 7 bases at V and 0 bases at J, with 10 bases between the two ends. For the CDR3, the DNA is TGTGCCAGCACCGATGGCGTCTCCTACGAGCAGTACTTC. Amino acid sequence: CASTDGVSYEQYF.

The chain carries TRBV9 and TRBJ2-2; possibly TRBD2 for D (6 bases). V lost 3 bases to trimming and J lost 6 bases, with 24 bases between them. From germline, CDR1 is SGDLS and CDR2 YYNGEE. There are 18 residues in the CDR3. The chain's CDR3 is CASSASYSGGMVAGELFF. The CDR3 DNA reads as TGTGCCAGCAGCGCCAGCTACTCCGGGGGTATGGTGGCCGGGGAGCTGTTTTTT.

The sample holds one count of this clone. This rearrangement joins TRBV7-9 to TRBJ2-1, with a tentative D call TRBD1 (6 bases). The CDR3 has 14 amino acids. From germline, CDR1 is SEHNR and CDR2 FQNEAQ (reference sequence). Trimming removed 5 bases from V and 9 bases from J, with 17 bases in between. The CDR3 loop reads CASSRLSMGAEQFF. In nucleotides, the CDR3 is TGTGCCAGCAGCCGTCTATCGATGGGGGCTGAGCAGTTCTTC. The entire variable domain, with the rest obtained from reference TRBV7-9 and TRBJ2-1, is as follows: DTGVSQNPRHKITKRGQNVTFRCDPISEHNRLYWYRQTLGQGPEFLTYFQNEAQLEKSRLLSDRFSAERPKGSFSTLEIQRTEQGDSAMYLCASSRLSMGAEQFFGPGTRLTVL.

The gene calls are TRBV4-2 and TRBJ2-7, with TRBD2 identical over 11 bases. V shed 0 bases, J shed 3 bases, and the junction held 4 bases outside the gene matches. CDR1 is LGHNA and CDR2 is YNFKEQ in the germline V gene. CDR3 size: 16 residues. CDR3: CASSQEGLAGGYEQYF. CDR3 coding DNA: TGTGCCAGCAGCCAAGAGGGGCTAGCGGGAGGCTACGAGCAGTACTTC.

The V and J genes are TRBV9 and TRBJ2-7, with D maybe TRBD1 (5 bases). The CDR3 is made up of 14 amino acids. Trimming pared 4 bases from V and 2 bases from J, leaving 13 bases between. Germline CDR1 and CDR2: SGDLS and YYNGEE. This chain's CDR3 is CASSTGHKPYEQYF. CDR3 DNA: TGTGCCAGCAGCACAGGACATAAGCCCTACGAGCAGTACTTC.

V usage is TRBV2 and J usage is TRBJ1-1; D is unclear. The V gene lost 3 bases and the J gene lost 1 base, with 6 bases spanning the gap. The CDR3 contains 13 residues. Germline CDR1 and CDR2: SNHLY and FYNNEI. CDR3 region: CASSEGSNTEAFF. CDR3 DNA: TGTGCCAGCAGTGAGGGGTCGAACACTGAAGCTTTCTTT. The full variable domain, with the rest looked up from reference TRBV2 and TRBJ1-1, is EPEVTQTPSHQVTQMGQEVILRCVPISNHLYFYWYRQILGQKVEFLVSFYNNEISEKSEIFDDQFSVERPDGSNFTLKIRSTKLEDSAMYFCASSEGSNTEAFFGQGTRLTVV.

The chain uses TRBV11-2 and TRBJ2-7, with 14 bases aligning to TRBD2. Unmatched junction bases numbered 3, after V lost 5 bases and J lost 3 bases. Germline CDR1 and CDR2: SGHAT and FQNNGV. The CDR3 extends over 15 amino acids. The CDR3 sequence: CASSLGLAGGYEQYF. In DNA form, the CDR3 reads TGTGCCAGCAGCCTCGGACTAGCGGGAGGCTACGAGCAGTACTTC.

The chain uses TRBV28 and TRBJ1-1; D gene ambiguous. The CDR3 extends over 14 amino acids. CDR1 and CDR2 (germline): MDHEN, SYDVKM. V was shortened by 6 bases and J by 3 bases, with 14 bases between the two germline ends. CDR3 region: CASSPSLVDTEAFF. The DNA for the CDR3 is TGTGCCAGCAGCCCATCGCTGGTGGACACTGAAGCTTTCTTT.

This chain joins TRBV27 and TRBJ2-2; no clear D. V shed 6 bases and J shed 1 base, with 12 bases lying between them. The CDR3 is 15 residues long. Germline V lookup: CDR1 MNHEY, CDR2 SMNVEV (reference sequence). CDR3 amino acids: CASSLRYGNTGELFF. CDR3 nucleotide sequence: TGTGCCAGCAGCCTACGGTACGGGAACACCGGGGAGCTGTTTTTT.

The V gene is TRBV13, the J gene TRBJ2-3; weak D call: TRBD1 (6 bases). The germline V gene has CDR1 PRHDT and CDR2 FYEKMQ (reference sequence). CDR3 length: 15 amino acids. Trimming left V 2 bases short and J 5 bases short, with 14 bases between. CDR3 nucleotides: TGTGCCAGCAGCTTAAGGGGGAGAGGCAGAGATACGCAGTATTTT. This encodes CASSLRGRGRDTQYF.

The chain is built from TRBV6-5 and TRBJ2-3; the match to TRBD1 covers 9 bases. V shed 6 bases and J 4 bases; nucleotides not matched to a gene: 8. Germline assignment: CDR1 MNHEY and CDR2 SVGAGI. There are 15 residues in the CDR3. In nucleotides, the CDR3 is TGTGCCAGCAGATTCCGGGACAGGGTCGCAGATACGCAGTATTTT. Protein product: CASRFRDRVADTQYF.

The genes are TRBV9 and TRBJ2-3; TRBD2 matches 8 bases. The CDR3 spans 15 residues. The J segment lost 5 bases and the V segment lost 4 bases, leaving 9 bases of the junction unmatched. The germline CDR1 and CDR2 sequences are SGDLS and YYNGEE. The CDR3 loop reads CASSPHRGRLDTQYF. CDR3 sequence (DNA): TGTGCCAGCAGCCCACACCGCGGGAGGTTAGATACGCAGTATTTT.

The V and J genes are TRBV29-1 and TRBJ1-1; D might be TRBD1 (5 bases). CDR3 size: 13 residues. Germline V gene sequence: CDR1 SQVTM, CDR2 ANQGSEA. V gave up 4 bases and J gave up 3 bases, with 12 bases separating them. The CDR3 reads CSVVLDMDTEAFF. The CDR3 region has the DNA TGCAGCGTTGTTTTGGACATGGACACTGAAGCTTTCTTT.

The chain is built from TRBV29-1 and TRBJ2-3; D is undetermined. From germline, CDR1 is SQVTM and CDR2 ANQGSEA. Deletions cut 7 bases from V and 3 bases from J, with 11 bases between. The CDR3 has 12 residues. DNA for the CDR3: TGCAGCGGACTTTTGCCGACAGATACGCAGTATTTT. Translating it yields CSGLLPTDTQYF.